This T cell receptor beta chain was observed in a study of identical twins (TCRdb year 2016). Describing the broader study: To test whether fetal clonotypes persist, the study used deep sequencing on TCR alpha and beta repertoires from monozygotic twins, unrelated adults of various ages, and cord blood. To rule out contamination, replicate twin experiments were performed at different times with different library preparation protocols. What the study reported, not specific to this receptor: Out-of-frame TCR alpha sequences shared between twins showed an excess of low generation-probability sequences compared with coincidental sharing between unrelated individuals. Fewer insertions were carried by abundant cord blood beta clonotypes, a similar but weaker trend appeared in young adult naive repertoires, and no such trend appeared in memory repertoires. Zero-insertion analyses could be partly confounded by invariant T cells such as MAIT and iNKT, although diverse VJ usage argued against such confounding for most clonotypes. Out-of-frame TCR alpha sharing in monozygotic twins was systematically underestimated by recombination models, whereas sharing between unrelated individuals was in agreement with the recombination models. A weaker excess of twin sharing was found in beta out-of-frame sequences because the signal-to-noise ratio was lowered by fewer shared sequences. Because the same donors could not be followed over many years, conclusions were based on cross-sectional statistical analysis.

This clonotype occurred many times. Its cognate antigen has yet to be identified. Base quality data are lacking; no much larger clone is found one base away. The library was built by means of 5' RACE. These reads were obtained on an Illumina HiSeq 2000. A universal primer binding site was introduced by template switching, and a unique molecular identifier was present in the final cDNA, enabling accurate counting of TCR cDNA molecules. Specific primers in the conserved constant-segment region were used to synthesize first-strand cDNA for the TCR alpha and beta chains. To control for contamination, every cDNA library carried two barcodes: a SMART-Mk sample barcode plus Illumina barcodes. TruSeq adapter sequences, together with Illumina sample barcodes, were added in two successive PCR steps. The Illumina HiSeq platform was used with custom primers to sequence TCR alpha and beta cDNA libraries. As for the authors' bioinformatics: Raw reads were processed with MiGEC to extract unique molecular identifiers, and MiXCR was used to determine CDR3 positions. For each individual, recombination models were inferred using an EM algorithm with the repgenHMM and IGoR tools. The analysis of shared clonotypes was done with the tcR package in R, with sharing normalized by the product of cloneset sizes. To study raw recombination without the effects of thymic and clonal selection, out-of-frame nonproductive sequences were analyzed. TCRdb trimmed the raw reads at Q25, called clones with MiXCR and kept productive beta chains. Each CDR3 protein gets just one entry, which takes the most common genes and DNA from the rows behind it. The V and J calls and clone size come from TCRdb's table, not from the authors' own analysis. The sample table records about 520,000 distinct CDR3 sequences; 20% to 25% of these occur just once. The top ten clonotypes cover around 0.9% of the sample.

Every donor in the study was a healthy Caucasian. Three pairs of female monozygotic twins, all aged roughly 18 to 29 years, were included in the twin cohort. Positive isolation kits from Invitrogen were used to isolate the CD4+ and CD8+ T cell populations. The germline V gene encodes CDR1 ENHRY and CDR2 SYGVKD. The CDR3 sequence holds 13 residues, the cysteine and phenylalanine included. CDR3 DNA only is kept here, 39 bases in frame from base 1. V is trimmed back by 10 bases and J by 6 bases, and the junction contains 11 bases that no gene match accounts for. This sample also appeared in a second study, on T cells expressing NK-cell markers. That second report states: Three sorted T-cell subsets (CD3+CD56+NKG2C+, CD3+CD56+NKG2C- and CD3+CD56-NKG2C+) from fewer than 10 donors had their TCR beta-chain repertoires profiled. Most of the eight sequenced donors were HCMV-seropositive and one was HCMV-seronegative. To restrict sorting to alphabetaTCR-expressing T cells, an anti-gammadeltaTCR antibody was added in several experiments. In several donors, the dominant CD3+CD56+NKG2C+ clonotypes were among the top 10 CD8+ clonotypes and accounted for about 1.0-7.5% of CD8+ T cells. Those dominant clonotypes were again the most abundant among CD3+CD56-NKG2C+ cells in several donors, at about 28.3-65%. Whether the expanded NKG2C-expressing T cell clones were specific for HCMV antigens remained unclear. All eight donors whose samples were sequenced were randomly selected healthy volunteers, three of them men and five women. HCMV-specific IgG was detected in serum with a commercial ELISA kit to determine HCMV serostatus. MIGEC handled demultiplexing of the reads and grouping by UMI, while MiTCR was used to assemble and quantify clonotypes. To exclude erroneous sequences, any TCR cDNA sequence not supported by at least two reads was discarded. The tcR package was used for downstream repertoire analysis, with clonotypes matched between fractions based on CDR3 nucleotide sequence plus V segment. VDJmatch was used to annotate antigen specificity against VDJdb, with one amino acid substitution in CDR3 allowed.

Here the chain combines TRBV10-3 and TRBJ1-2; 7 junctional bases match TRBD1. The receptor was derived from a woman aged 18-35 years in good health. Sequencing used CD4+ T cells sorted from blood. The CDR3 protein: CATRDSHSDGYTF. The DNA sequence follows: TGTGCCACCCGGGACAGCCACTCGGATGGCTACACCTTC.